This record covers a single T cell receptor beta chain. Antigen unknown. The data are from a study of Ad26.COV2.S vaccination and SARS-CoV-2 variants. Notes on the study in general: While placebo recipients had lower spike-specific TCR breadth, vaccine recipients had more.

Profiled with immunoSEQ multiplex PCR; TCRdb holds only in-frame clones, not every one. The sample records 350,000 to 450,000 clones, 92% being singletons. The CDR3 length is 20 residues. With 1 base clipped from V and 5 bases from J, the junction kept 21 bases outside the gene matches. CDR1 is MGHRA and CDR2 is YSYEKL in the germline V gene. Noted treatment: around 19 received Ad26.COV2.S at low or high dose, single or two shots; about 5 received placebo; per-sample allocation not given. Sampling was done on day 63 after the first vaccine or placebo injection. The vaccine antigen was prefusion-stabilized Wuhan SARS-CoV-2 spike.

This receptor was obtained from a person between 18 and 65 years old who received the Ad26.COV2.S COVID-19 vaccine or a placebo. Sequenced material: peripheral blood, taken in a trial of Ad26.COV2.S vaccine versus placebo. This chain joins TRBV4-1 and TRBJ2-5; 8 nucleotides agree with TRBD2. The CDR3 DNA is TGCGCCAGCAGCCAAGTTAGATGGAGAGAGCGGGGGCCGACGCAGGAGACCCAGTACTTC. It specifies CASSQVRWRERGPTQETQYF.